The clone carrying this TCR beta chain was observed a single time. The sample belongs to a study of CD8+ T cells in alopecia areata. RNA was isolated and reverse transcribed to cDNA, the sequencing template. Using immunoSEQ multiplex PCR, the repertoire was profiled, and TCRdb retains in-frame clones only, with some absent. Of under 250,000 clones in the sample, approximately 57% were seen once. The treatment here: oral pan-JAK inhibitor, 5-10 mg twice daily. This specimen was CD4+ T cells sorted from blood, taken at week 4, from a patient treated with tofacitinib. The receptor was derived from a human donor with alopecia areata.

CDR3 amino acids: CATSISGFSGLAGNNEQFF. The DNA for the CDR3 is TGTGCCACCAGCATCTCAGGTTTCAGTGGGCTAGCGGGCAACAATGAGCAGTTCTTC. The chain links TRBV15 to TRBJ2-1, with 8 bases aligning to TRBD2. The CDR3 has 19 residues. Germline V CDR1 and CDR2: LNHNV, YYDKDF (reference sequence). The V gene end was trimmed by 4 bases and the J gene end by 5 bases; junction bases not matched to a gene: 19.